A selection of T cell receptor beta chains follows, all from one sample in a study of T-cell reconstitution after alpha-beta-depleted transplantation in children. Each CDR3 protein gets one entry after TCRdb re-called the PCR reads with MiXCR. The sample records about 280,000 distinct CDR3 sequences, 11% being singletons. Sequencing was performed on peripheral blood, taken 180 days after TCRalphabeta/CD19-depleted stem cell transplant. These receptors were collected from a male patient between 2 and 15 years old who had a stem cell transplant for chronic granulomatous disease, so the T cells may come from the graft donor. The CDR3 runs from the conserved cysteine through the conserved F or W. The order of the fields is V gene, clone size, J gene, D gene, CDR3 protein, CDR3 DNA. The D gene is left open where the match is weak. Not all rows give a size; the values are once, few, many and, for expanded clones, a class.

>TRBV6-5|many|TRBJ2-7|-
CATYRGPEEQYF
TGTGCCACCTACCGGGGACCAGAGGAGCAGTACTTC
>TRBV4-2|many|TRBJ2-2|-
CASSQRQGGTGELFF
TGTGCCAGCAGCCAAAGACAGGGAGGCACCGGGGAGCTGTTTTTT
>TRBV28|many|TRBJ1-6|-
CASTQTLGLGTLHF
TGTGCCAGCACCCAGACCCTGGGGTTGGGGACCCTCCACTTT
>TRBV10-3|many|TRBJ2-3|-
CAIMASEGDTQYF
TGTGCCATCATGGCTAGCGAAGGAGATACGCAGTATTTT
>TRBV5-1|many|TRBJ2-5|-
CASSSPQTDPRETQYF
TGCGCCAGCAGCTCCCCTCAAACCGACCCCAGGGAGACCCAGTACTTC
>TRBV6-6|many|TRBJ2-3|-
CASQKTDTQYF
TGTGCCAGTCAAAAGACGGATACGCAGTATTTT
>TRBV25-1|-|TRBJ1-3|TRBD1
CASSESGTGGFSGNTIYF
TGTGCCAGCAGTGAATCGGGGACAGGGGGATTCTCCGGAAACACCATATATTTT
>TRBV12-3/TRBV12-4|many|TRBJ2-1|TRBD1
CASSPYGTGGYNEQFF
TGTGCCAGCAGCCCTTACGGGACAGGGGGCTACAATGAGCAGTTCTTC
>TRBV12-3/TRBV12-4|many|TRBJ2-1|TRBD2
CASSSGLALKRQFF
TGTGCCAGCAGTTCAGGACTAGCGCTTAAACGGCAGTTCTTC
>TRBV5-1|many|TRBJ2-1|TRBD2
CASRGLAGVDEQFF
TGCGCCAGCAGGGGACTAGCGGGAGTAGATGAGCAGTTCTTC
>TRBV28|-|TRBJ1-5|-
CASTRGGPGPQHF
TGTGCCAGCACCCGGGGGGGGCCGGGGCCCCAGCATTTT
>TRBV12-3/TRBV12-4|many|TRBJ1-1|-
CASSFRDVNTEAFF
TGTGCCAGCAGTTTCAGAGACGTGAACACTGAAGCTTTCTTT
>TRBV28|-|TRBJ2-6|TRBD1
CASSTDRVKSGANVLTF
TGTGCCAGCAGCACCGACAGGGTTAAGTCTGGGGCCAACGTCCTGACTTTC
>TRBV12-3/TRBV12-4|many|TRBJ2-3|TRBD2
CASTLGTKTDTQYF
TGTGCCAGCACCTTAGGGACTAAAACAGATACGCAGTATTTT
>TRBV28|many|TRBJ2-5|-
CASRPGFQETQYF
TGTGCCAGCAGACCTGGCTTCCAAGAGACCCAGTACTTC
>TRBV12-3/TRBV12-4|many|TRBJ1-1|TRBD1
CASSVDRATEAFF
TGTGCCAGCAGCGTGGACAGGGCGACTGAAGCTTTCTTT
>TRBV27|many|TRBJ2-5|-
CASSPDTQETQYF
TGTGCCAGCAGTCCGGACACTCAAGAGACCCAGTACTTC
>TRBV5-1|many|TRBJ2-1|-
CASSFTDEQFF
TGCGCCAGCAGCTTTACGGATGAGCAGTTCTTC
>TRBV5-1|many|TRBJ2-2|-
CASSLGVARPTGELFF
TGCGCCAGCAGCTTAGGGGTAGCGCGACCCACCGGGGAGCTGTTTTTT
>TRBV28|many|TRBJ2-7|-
CASSSTEGGYEQYF
TGTGCCAGCAGCTCGACAGAGGGGGGCTACGAGCAGTACTTC
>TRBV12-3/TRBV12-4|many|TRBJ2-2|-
CASSLGSTRPFGGLFF
TGTGCCAGCAGTTTAGGCTCTACACGCCCCTTTGGTGGACTGTTTTTT
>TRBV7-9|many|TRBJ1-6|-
CASSLVKAGLSPLHF
TGTGCCAGCAGCTTAGTAAAGGCAGGCCTTTCACCCCTCCACTTT
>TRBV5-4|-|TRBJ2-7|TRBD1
CASSLKGAGYEQYF
TGTGCCAGCAGCTTGAAGGGGGCGGGCTACGAGCAGTACTTC
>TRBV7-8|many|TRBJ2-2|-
CASSQGLHRELFF
TGTGCCAGCAGCCAGGGACTCCACCGGGAGCTGTTTTTT
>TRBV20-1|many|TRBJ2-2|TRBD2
CSARTSGRPINLNTGELFF
TGCAGTGCTCGGACTAGCGGGAGGCCCATTAATTTGAACACCGGGGAGCTGTTTTTT
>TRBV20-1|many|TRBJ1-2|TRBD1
CSASAGYRGGNYGYTF
TGCAGTGCTAGTGCGGGGTACAGGGGAGGTAACTATGGCTACACCTTC
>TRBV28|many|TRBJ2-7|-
CASGQVSYEQYF
TGTGCCAGCGGGCAGGTCTCCTACGAGCAGTACTTC
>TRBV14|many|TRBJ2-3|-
CASSQDFDTQYF
TGTGCCAGCAGCCAAGATTTTGATACGCAGTATTTT
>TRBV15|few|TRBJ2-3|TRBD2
CATSSGTSGRGDTQYF
TGTGCCACCAGCAGCGGTACTAGCGGGAGGGGAGATACGCAGTATTTT
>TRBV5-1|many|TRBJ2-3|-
CASTAHGTDTQYF
TGCGCCAGCACGGCGCACGGCACAGATACGCAGTATTTT
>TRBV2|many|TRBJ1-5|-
CASKLYGGVSNQPQHF
TGTGCCAGCAAGCTTTACGGGGGTGTAAGCAATCAGCCCCAGCATTTT
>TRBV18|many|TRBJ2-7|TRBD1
CASSPGTGLEQYF
TGTGCCAGCTCACCCGGGACAGGTCTCGAGCAGTACTTC
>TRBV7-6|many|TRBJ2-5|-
CASSLRGAGRQETQYF
TGTGCCAGCAGCTTGAGAGGGGCCGGACGGCAAGAGACCCAGTACTTC
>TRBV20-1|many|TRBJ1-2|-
CSAPFGGYTF
TGCAGTGCCCCCTTCGGTGGCTACACCTTC
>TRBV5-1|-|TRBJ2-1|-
CASSLGDAGYNEQFF
TGCGCCAGCAGCTTGGGGGACGCTGGGTACAATGAGCAGTTCTTC
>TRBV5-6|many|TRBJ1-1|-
CASSLVLGDTEAFF
TGTGCCAGCAGCTTGGTGCTTGGGGACACTGAAGCTTTCTTT
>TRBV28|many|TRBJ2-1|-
CASGQVVLHTDEQFF
TGTGCCAGCGGCCAAGTAGTTTTACACACGGATGAGCAGTTCTTC
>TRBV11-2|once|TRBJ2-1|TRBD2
CASSPNGLAGVVVYNEQFF
TGTGCCAGCAGCCCTAATGGACTAGCGGGAGTTGTGGTTTACAATGAGCAGTTCTTC
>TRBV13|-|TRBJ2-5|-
CASSSGFPSSKEETQYF
TGTGCCAGCAGCTCAGGTTTCCCCAGCTCAAAGGAAGAGACCCAGTACTTC